These 25 T cell receptor beta chains came from one sample sequenced in a study of T cells after posttransplantation cyclophosphamide. Here immunoSEQ multiplex PCR was the method, and the copy in TCRdb shows in-frame clones only, minus some. The profile covers 25,000 to 30,000 clones, none occurring a single time. The specimen sequenced was PBMCs. The receptors here all came from a woman in her sixties or seventies in good health, CMV-negative, and a related stem cell transplant donor.

The chain uses TRBV27 and TRBJ1-2, with 7 bases identical to TRBD1. Germline V CDR1 and CDR2: MNHEY, SMNVEV (reference sequence). The ends lost 6 bases at V and 2 bases at J; junction bases unmatched: 21. The CDR3 is 19 residues long. CDR3 sequence reads: CASSLQPPTGAMGNYGYTF. CDR3 DNA sequence: TGTGCCAGCAGCCTCCAACCTCCTACAGGGGCCATGGGGAACTATGGCTACACCTTC.

This clone was picked up many times. The rearrangement links TRBV12-3 or TRBV12-4 to TRBJ1-2; 8 bases are shared with TRBD1. This CDR3 region has 14 residues. The V gene end was trimmed by 5 bases and the J gene end by 7 bases; junction bases not matched to a gene: 9. CDR3 DNA sequence: TGTGCCAGCAGTCCACCCCAGGGGGCGGGTGGCTACACCTTC. Encoded protein: CASSPPQGAGGYTF.

The gene calls are TRBV7-8 and TRBJ1-1, with 8 nucleotides matching TRBD1. This CDR3 region has 14 residues. CDR1 and CDR2 from the germline V gene are SGHVS and FQNEAQ. V was pared by 5 bases and J by 1 base, with 3 bases of the junction left unmatched. This CDR3 reads CASSRTGGNTEAFF. The CDR3 DNA is TGTGCCAGCAGCAGAACAGGGGGGAACACTGAAGCTTTCTTT.

This chain joins TRBV29-1 and TRBJ1-5, with 8 bases lining up with TRBD1. The CDR3 runs 13 residues. Trimming removed 4 bases from V and 6 bases from J; junction bases left unmatched: 5. Germline V gene data show CDR1 as SQVTM and CDR2 as ANQGSEA. CDR3 coding DNA: TGCAGCGTTGGGGGACAGGTCGGTCAGCCCCAGCATTTT. Its protein is CSVGGQVGQPQHF.

Ten or more counts support this clone. V usage is TRBV12-3 or TRBV12-4 and J usage is TRBJ1-1, with 10 bases aligning to TRBD1. Unmatched junction bases numbered 5, after V lost 0 bases and J lost 7 bases. The CDR3 is 15 amino acids. DNA of the CDR3: TGTGCCAGCAGTTTAGCAAGGGACAGGGGTTGTGAAGCTTTCTTT. This codes for CASSLARDRGCEAFF.

This clone was detected a few times. The chain joins TRBV5-5 to TRBJ2-3; the match to TRBD2 covers 7 bases. With 1 base clipped from V and 0 bases from J, the junction kept 2 bases outside the gene matches. The V gene's germline CDR1 is SGHKS and CDR2 YYEKEE (reference sequence). CDR3 length equals 15 residues. The CDR3 DNA is TGTGCCAGCAGCTTGTGGGGGGGAAGCACAGATACGCAGTATTTT. It translates to CASSLWGGSTDTQYF.

This clone was recorded at least ten times. V is TRBV6-1 and J is TRBJ2-5; 7 positions match TRBD2. Per germline, CDR1 MNHNS and CDR2 SASEGT. Trimming removed 7 bases from V and 5 bases from J; junction bases left unmatched: 10. The CDR3 covers 14 residues. CDR3 loop: CASTPSRGGETQYF. CDR3 nucleotide sequence: TGTGCCAGCACTCCCAGCCGGGGAGGGGAGACCCAGTACTTC.

Many counts were recorded for this clone. The gene calls are TRBV19 and TRBJ1-1; tentative D call: TRBD1 (6 bases). The CDR3 is 13 residues long. V lost 7 bases to trimming and J lost 1 base, with 10 bases between them. Germline V CDR1 and CDR2: LNHDA, SQIVND (reference sequence). Here the CDR3 DNA reads TGTGCCAGTACAAGACAGGAGAACACTGAAGCTTTCTTT. Residues: CASTRQENTEAFF.

This clone has only a few counts. The V and J genes are TRBV11-2 and TRBJ2-4; possibly TRBD2 for D (6 bases). Germline CDR1 and CDR2: SGHAT and FQNNGV. This CDR3 region has 16 residues. V was cut by 4 bases and J by 0 bases, with 13 bases left in between. The CDR3 nucleotides read TGTGCCAGCAGCTCCCTACCGGGACTAGCCAAAAACATTCAGTACTTC. This gives the protein CASSSLPGLAKNIQYF.

This clone was seen a few times. The V call is TRBV29-1, the J call TRBJ2-3; 9 bases are a match to TRBD1. Germline V CDR1 and CDR2: SQVTM, ANQGSEA. The CDR3 loop spans 14 amino acids. Unmatched junction bases numbered 7, after V lost 6 bases and J lost 3 bases. The CDR3 coding sequence is TGCAGCGTAGCCGGGACAGGGTGGACAGATACGCAGTATTTT. It encodes CSVAGTGWTDTQYF.

In its sample, this clone was seen many times. CDR3 amino acids: CASSYSGARYNEQFF. CDR3 DNA: TGTGCCAGCAGTTACTCAGGGGCGAGGTACAATGAGCAGTTCTTC. V usage is TRBV6-5 and J usage is TRBJ2-1, with a weak D call TRBD1 (5 bases). This CDR3 contains 15 residues. CDR1 is MNHEY, CDR2 SVGAGI, per germline. V was clipped by 0 bases and J by 4 bases, with 10 bases between them.

This clone was picked up many times. This rearrangement joins TRBV7-2 to TRBJ2-7; D call uncertain. Germline CDR1 reads SGHTA; CDR2 reads FQGNSA. This CDR3 spans 15 amino acids. V lost 1 base and J lost 5, with 15 bases in between. The CDR3 coding sequence is TGTGCCAGCAGCTTAGTTTGGGCCCCCTCAAACGAGCAGTACTTC. Protein: CASSLVWAPSNEQYF.

Only a few counts were recorded for this clone. This CDR3 reads CASSLSGGTKTQYF. The CDR3 nucleotides are TGTGCCAGCAGTTTATCGGGAGGGACTAAGACCCAGTACTTC. The J gene is TRBJ2-5, the V gene TRBV27, with 7 bases lining up with TRBD2. Germline V gives CDR1 MNHEY, CDR2 SMNVEV (reference sequence). V dropped 0 bases and J dropped 6; count of bases not matched to a gene: 4. This CDR3 has 14 amino acids.

This clone was observed many times. The rearrangement uses TRBV28 and TRBJ1-2, with a possible D match to TRBD1 (6 bases). This CDR3 is built from 15 residues. V lost 5 bases and J lost 1, with 14 bases in between. Germline CDR1 reads MDHEN; CDR2 reads SYDVKM. The CDR3 loop reads CASSSATGLNYGYTF. CDR3 nucleotide sequence: TGTGCCAGCAGTAGCGCGACAGGCCTTAACTATGGCTACACCTTC.

This clone was seen ten or more times. The rearrangement links TRBV7-8 to TRBJ2-3; D unresolved. Germline assignment: CDR1 SGHVS and CDR2 FQNEAQ. Trimming cost V 4 bases and J 2 bases, with 7 bases left between them. The CDR3 consists of 13 residues. The CDR3 protein is CASSWAHTDTQYF. The DNA for the CDR3 is TGTGCCAGCAGCTGGGCCCACACAGATACGCAGTATTTT.

This clone was seen ten or more times. J is TRBJ1-1 and V is TRBV7-9, with TRBD1 matching 8 bases. The V gene's germline CDR1 is SEHNR and CDR2 FQNEAQ (reference sequence). J was trimmed by 2 bases and V by 6 bases; bases with no gene match: 14. The CDR3 spans 17 residues. In DNA, the CDR3 is TGTGCCAGCAGACCAGCCGGGACAGGAGCATATAACACTGAAGCTTTCTTT. This sequence encodes CASRPAGTGAYNTEAFF.

This clone was detected many times. The rearrangement links TRBV5-4 to TRBJ2-1; TRBD2 aligns across 11 bases. The V gene end was trimmed by 4 bases and the J gene end by 4 bases; junction bases not matched to a gene: 4. Germline lookup yields CDR1 SGHNT and CDR2 YYREEE (reference sequence). The CDR3 sequence is 15 residues long. The CDR3 region is CASSLTSGDYNEQFF. The CDR3 DNA reads TGTGCCAGCAGCCTGACTAGCGGGGATTACAATGAGCAGTTCTTC.

This clone was seen many times. CDR3 nucleotide sequence: TGTGCCAGCAGCCCTCGACAGGGGGTGGGACAGCCCCAGCATTTT. Its translation: CASSPRQGVGQPQHF. The genes are TRBV6-6 and TRBJ1-5; TRBD1 agrees at 9 bases. Trimming at V came to 6 bases and at J to 7 bases, leaving 10 bases not matched to a gene. This CDR3 spans 15 amino acids. Germline CDR1 reads MNHNY; CDR2 reads SVGAGI (reference sequence).

This clone was picked up many times. The chain combines TRBV6-6 with TRBJ1-5; 11 positions agree with TRBD1. Unmatched junction bases numbered 6, after V lost 6 bases and J lost 5 bases. Germline V gene lookup returns CDR1 MNHNY and CDR2 SVGAGI (reference sequence). This CDR3 is built from 15 residues. The chain's CDR3 is CASSLGQGADQPQHF. The CDR3 region has the DNA TGTGCCAGCAGCCTTGGACAGGGGGCCGATCAGCCCCAGCATTTT.

Ten or more counts support this clone. This chain joins TRBV18 and TRBJ1-2; TRBD1 might be the D (5 bases). CDR1 KGHSH and CDR2 LQKENI come from the germline V gene. Trimming cost V 2 bases and J 4 bases, with 11 bases left between them. CDR3 length equals 14 residues. CDR3 sequence: CASSPTGVGYGYTF. CDR3 nucleotide sequence: TGTGCCAGCTCACCAACGGGGGTCGGCTATGGCTACACCTTC.

This clone was observed many times. The chain links TRBV2 to TRBJ2-7; 7 bases are a match to TRBD1. V dropped 6 bases and J dropped 2; count of bases not matched to a gene: 1. Germline V CDR1 and CDR2: SNHLY, FYNNEI. The CDR3 consists of 12 residues. The CDR3 reads CASRDRTYEQYF. The CDR3, as DNA: TGTGCCAGCAGGGACAGGACCTACGAGCAGTACTTC.

This clone was recorded many times. The chain links TRBV27 to TRBJ2-7, with TRBD1 as a possible D gene (5 bases). V was shortened by 8 bases and J by 6 bases, with 17 bases between the two germline ends. Per germline, CDR1 MNHEY and CDR2 SMNVEV (reference sequence). This CDR3 contains 13 residues. For the CDR3, the DNA is TGTGCCAGCCGCTATGACTCCAGGGCCGAGCAGTACTTC. It encodes CASRYDSRAEQYF.

This clone appeared many times. J is TRBJ1-4 and V is TRBV7-3; 11 positions agree with TRBD1. The CDR3 length is 13 residues. The V gene's germline CDR1 is SGHTA and CDR2 FQGTGA. Unmatched junction bases numbered 3, after V lost 5 bases and J lost 10 bases. The CDR3 reads CASSQGQGGKLFF. CDR3 nucleotides: TGTGCCAGCAGCCAGGGACAGGGGGGAAAACTGTTTTTT. The full variable domain, completed using reference TRBV7-3 and TRBJ1-4, is GAGVSQTPSNKVTEKGKYVELRCDPISGHTALYWYRQSLGQGPEFLIYFQGTGAADDSGLPNDRFFAVRPEGSVSTLKIQRTERGDSAVYLCASSQGQGGKLFFGSGTQLSVL.

This clone was seen ten or more times. The chain uses TRBV6-1 and TRBJ1-5; 7 positions agree with TRBD1. Germline lookup yields CDR1 MNHNS and CDR2 SASEGT. The J segment lost 6 bases and the V segment lost 7 bases, leaving 9 bases of the junction unmatched. This CDR3 contains 14 residues. The CDR3 loop is CASISEGARQPQHF. For the CDR3, the DNA is TGTGCCAGCATATCGGAGGGGGCACGTCAGCCCCAGCATTTT.

This clone was detected many times. The chain couples TRBV19 to TRBJ2-4, with 10 positions matching TRBD1. CDR1 and CDR2 from the germline V gene are LNHDA and SQIVND (reference sequence). V trimming: 6 bases; J trimming: 6 bases; junction bases outside the gene matches: 5. The CDR3 consists of 14 residues. The CDR3 here is CASRTGGAGNIQYF. For the CDR3, the DNA is TGTGCCAGTAGGACAGGGGGCGCGGGAAACATTCAGTACTTC.